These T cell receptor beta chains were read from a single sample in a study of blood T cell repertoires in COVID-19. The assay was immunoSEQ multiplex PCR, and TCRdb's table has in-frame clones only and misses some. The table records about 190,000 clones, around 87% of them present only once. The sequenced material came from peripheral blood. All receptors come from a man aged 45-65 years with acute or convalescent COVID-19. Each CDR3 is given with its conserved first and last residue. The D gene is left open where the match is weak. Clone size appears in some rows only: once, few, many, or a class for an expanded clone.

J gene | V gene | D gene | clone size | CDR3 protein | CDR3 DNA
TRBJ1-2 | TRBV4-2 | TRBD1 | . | CASSQVTGQGYGYTF | TGTGCCAGCAGCCAAGTCACCGGACAGGGCTATGGCTACACCTTC
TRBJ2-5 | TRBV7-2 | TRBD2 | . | CASSSSGLFETQYF | TGTGCCAGCAGCTCGTCGGGACTATTTGAGACCCAGTACTTC
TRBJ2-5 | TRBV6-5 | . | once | CASRVERFQETQYF | TGTGCCAGCAGAGTCGAGAGGTTCCAAGAGACCCAGTACTTC
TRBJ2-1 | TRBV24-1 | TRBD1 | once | CATSDPGTGFYNEQFF | TGTGCCACCAGTGATCCTGGGACAGGGTTTTACAATGAGCAGTTCTTC
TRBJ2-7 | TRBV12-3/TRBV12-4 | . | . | CASSFLATEQYF | TGTGCCAGCAGTTTTCTGGCCACCGAGCAGTACTTC
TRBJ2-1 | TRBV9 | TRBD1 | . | CASSVSTGGYNEQFF | TGTGCCAGCAGCGTATCGACAGGGGGGTACAATGAGCAGTTCTTC
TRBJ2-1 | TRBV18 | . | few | CASSPVGVANEQFF | TGTGCCAGCTCACCCGTCGGTGTAGCCAATGAGCAGTTCTTC
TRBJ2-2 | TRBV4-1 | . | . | CASSHHSGTNTGELFF | TGCGCCAGCAGCCATCATTCGGGGACGAACACCGGGGAGCTGTTTTTT
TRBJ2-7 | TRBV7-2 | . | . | CASSLGGISYEQYF | TGTGCCAGCAGCTTAGGGGGCATCTCCTACGAGCAGTACTTC
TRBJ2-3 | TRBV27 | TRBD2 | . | CASSPPSGGLDTQYF | TGTGCCAGCAGCCCCCCTAGCGGGGGGCTAGATACGCAGTATTTT
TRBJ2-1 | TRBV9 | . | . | CASSAEGEVGYNEQFF | TGTGCCAGCAGCGCGGAAGGGGAGGTTGGCTACAATGAGCAGTTCTTC
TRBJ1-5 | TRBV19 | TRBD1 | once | CASSIQGADQPQHF | TGTGCCAGTAGTATCCAGGGGGCTGATCAGCCCCAGCATTTT
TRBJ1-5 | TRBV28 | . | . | CASSFPYSNQPQHF | TGTGCCAGCAGTTTTCCCTATAGCAATCAGCCCCAGCATTTT
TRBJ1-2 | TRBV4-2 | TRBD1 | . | CASSQDQTGGGRGYTF | TGTGCCAGCAGCCAAGATCAAACAGGGGGAGGGAGGGGCTACACCTTC
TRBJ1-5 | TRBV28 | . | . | CASSRGRAGEPQHF | TGTGCCAGCAGCCGAGGCAGAGCGGGAGAGCCCCAGCATTTT
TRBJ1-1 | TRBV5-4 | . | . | CASSYSGRASSTEAFF | TGTGCCAGCAGTTACAGCGGTCGGGCGTCGAGCACTGAAGCTTTCTTT
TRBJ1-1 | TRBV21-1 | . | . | CASSKVGRGTEAFF | .
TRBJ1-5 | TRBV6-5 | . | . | CATRTDFSNQPQHF | TGTGCCACCAGGACAGACTTTAGCAATCAGCCCCAGCATTTT
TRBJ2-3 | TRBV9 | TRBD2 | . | CASSSRTSGGVVDTQYF | TGTGCCAGCAGCTCGCGGACTAGCGGGGGGGTTGTAGATACGCAGTATTTT
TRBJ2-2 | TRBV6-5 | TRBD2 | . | CASSKLAGRTGELFF | TGTGCCAGCAGTAAACTAGCGGGACGTACCGGGGAGCTGTTTTTT
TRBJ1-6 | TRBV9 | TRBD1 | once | CASQGTESSYNSPLHF | TGTGCCAGCCAAGGGACAGAAAGCTCCTATAATTCACCCCTCCACTTT
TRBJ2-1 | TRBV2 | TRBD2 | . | CASRYGTSGKNEQFF | TGTGCCAGCAGGTATGGGACTAGCGGGAAAAATGAGCAGTTCTTC
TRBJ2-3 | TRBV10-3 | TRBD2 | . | CAISREPPDTQYF | TGTGCCATCTCGCGGGAGCCCCCAGATACGCAGTATTTT
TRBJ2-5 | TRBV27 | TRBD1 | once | CASSAWDRVAETQYF | TGTGCCAGCAGTGCTTGGGACAGGGTCGCAGAGACCCAGTACTTC
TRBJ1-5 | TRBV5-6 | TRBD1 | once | CASRRQGANQPQHF | TGTGCCAGCAGAAGACAGGGGGCGAATCAGCCCCAGCATTTT
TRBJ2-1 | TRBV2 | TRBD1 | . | CASSTTGVYNEQFF | TGTGCCAGCAGTACGACAGGGGTCTACAATGAGCAGTTCTTC
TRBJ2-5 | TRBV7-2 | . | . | CASSLLPARRGGSGETQYF | TGTGCCAGCAGCTTATTACCCGCCCGGCGGGGCGGGTCGGGGGAGACCCAGTACTTC
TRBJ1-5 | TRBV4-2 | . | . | CASSHLGRNQPQHF | TGTGCCAGCAGCCACCTAGGTAGGAATCAGCCCCAGCATTTT
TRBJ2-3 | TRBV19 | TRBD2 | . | CASSISGLATDTQYF | TGTGCCAGTAGTATATCGGGACTAGCCACAGATACGCAGTATTTT